This paragraph covers one T cell receptor beta chain sequence. Its antigen remains unknown. This entry is derived from a study of T-cell reconstitution after alpha-beta-depleted transplantation in children. Points from the study as a whole: Fresh T-cell production supplied most of the T-cell counts and diversity seen one year after transplant. It was surviving recipient T cells and thymic progenitors that gave some patients high TCRbeta diversity at day 60. Approximately two months post-transplant, alpha-beta T cells reportedly originated from several hundred expanded graft clones.

TCRbeta library construction was performed incorporating unique molecular identifiers. TCRdb fed the PCR reads into MiXCR, producing one record per CDR3 protein. The table lists about 980,000 distinct CDR3 sequences, 25% to 35% of them singletons, with about 28% in the top ten. V was shortened by 4 bases and J by 4 bases, with 13 bases between the two germline ends. CDR3 length: 14 amino acids. Germline V gene lookup returns CDR1 SNHLY and CDR2 FYNNEI. This sequence originates from a boy under two years old who had a stem cell transplant for SCID, so the T cells may come from the graft donor. The source was PBMCs, mostly from graft donor cells, collected 360 days after TCRalphabeta/CD19-depleted stem cell transplant. The genes are TRBV2 and TRBJ1-1; D not certain. DNA of the CDR3: TGTGCCAGCAGTGTCTATGGGGTTACCACTGAAGCTTTCTTT. Translating gives CASSVYGVTTEAFF.